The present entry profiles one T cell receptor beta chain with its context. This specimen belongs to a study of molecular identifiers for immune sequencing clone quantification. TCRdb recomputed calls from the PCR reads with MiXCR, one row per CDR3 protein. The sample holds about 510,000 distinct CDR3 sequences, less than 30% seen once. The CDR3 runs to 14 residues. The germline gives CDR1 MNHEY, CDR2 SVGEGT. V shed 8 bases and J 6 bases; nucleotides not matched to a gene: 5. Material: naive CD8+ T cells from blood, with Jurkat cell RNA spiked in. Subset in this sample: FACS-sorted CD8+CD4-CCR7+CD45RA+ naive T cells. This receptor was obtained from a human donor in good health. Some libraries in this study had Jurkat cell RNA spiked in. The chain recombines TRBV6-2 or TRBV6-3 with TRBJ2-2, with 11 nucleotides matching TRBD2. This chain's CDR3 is CASFLAGGAGELFF. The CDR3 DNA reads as TGTGCCAGCTTCCTAGCGGGGGGCGCCGGGGAGCTGTTTTTT.